This T cell receptor (beta chain) was found in a study of cytomegalovirus exposure and HLA in healthy donors. At the level of the study: Of fewer than 450 genotyped donors, about 81% clustered with self-reported Caucasian donors. Points from the study as a whole: In a later analysis, at a false discovery rate of 0.05, approximately 15,000 TCR beta sequences matched HLA alleles. Certain sequence variants were highly shared and formed a cluster, and this cluster was likely a sequencing artifact. Most subjects had HLA-A and HLA-B alleles reportedly predicted accurately by TCR beta sequences.

Concerning this clone itself: Its antigen is as yet unknown.

PCR involved 60 Vbeta and 13 Jbeta primers. Assay used: immunoSEQ multiplex PCR; TCRdb lists only in-frame clones, some missing. The sample holds under 150,000 clones, roughly four fifths seen once. Trimming cost V 5 bases and J 0 bases; bases outside gene matches: 5. The germline CDR1 and CDR2 sequences are MNHNS and SASEGT. The CDR3 covers 15 residues. The chain combines TRBV6-1 with TRBJ2-7, with 9 bases aligning to TRBD1. The sample was PBMCs. The receptor was derived from a male donor in good health and CMV-seropositive. The DNA for the CDR3 is TGTGCCAGCAGTTGGGACAGGGTCAGCTCCTACGAGCAGTACTTC. This sequence encodes CASSWDRVSSYEQYF.